The 32 T cell receptor beta chains listed next were all sequenced from one sample in a study of T cell clonality in common variable immunodeficiency. This table comes from immunoSEQ multiplex PCR, and its TCRdb copy is limited to in-frame clones, with some not included. The sample was found to contain under 50,000 clones, and every one recurs. What was sequenced was peripheral blood mononuclear cells. The receptors here all came from a person between 18 and 75 years old in good health.

This clone showed up many times. Partial CDR3 DNA: TGTGCCAGCAGCAAAACGGGGGGCGCGGGGGAG. Translated, it gives CASSKTGGAGE. In full, the CDR3 reads CASSKTGGAGELFF. V usage is TRBV7-6 and J usage is TRBJ2-2, with D possibly being TRBD2 (7 bases). The missing CDR3 end, 3 residues past where the read stops, is filled in from the germline J gene. Germline V gene lookup returns CDR1 SGHVS and CDR2 FNYEAQ. Trimming took 5 bases from V and 8 from J, leaving 15 bases between them. The CDR3 is 14 amino acids.

This clone was observed at least ten times. The read is 3 residues too short to cover the CDR3 end, so that end is filled in from the germline J gene. The rearrangement joins TRBV7-3 to TRBJ2-7; no clear D. Trimming took off 3 bases at V and 0 bases at J, with 6 bases between the two ends. CDR3 size: 13 residues. Germline CDR1 reads SGHTA; CDR2 reads FQGTGA. The CDR3 sequence is CASSLGNSYEQYF. CDR3 bases read: TGTGCCAGCAGCTTGGGCAACTCCTACGAG.

This clone occurred many times. Sequencing ends 3 residues short of the CDR3 end; the germline J gene provides the rest. V gene TRBV10-3 combines with J gene TRBJ1-2; D is undetermined. The ends were cut back, 2 bases at V and 3 bases at J, with 7 bases in the middle. The length of the CDR3 is 13 residues. CDR1 is ENHRY and CDR2 is SYGVKD in the germline V gene. The CDR3 sequence: CAISEDSYYGYTF. The CDR3 bases that were read are TGTGCCATCAGTGAGGACTCTTACTATGGC.

The table lists this clone with many counts. The CDR3 goes on 3 residues after the read ends, and that part is filled in from the germline J gene. This chain joins TRBV20-1 and TRBJ2-3, with 10 nucleotides matching TRBD2. The CDR3 runs 15 residues. V shed 3 bases and J 5 bases; nucleotides not matched to a gene: 8. Germline V lookup: CDR1 DFQATT, CDR2 SNEGSKA (reference sequence). The CDR3 spells CSASPGLASGDTQYF. The CDR3 DNA, read in part, is TGCAGTGCTAGCCCGGGACTAGCGTCCGGAGATACG.

This clone was observed many times. The read terminates 3 residues before the CDR3 end, so the remaining end is supplied by the germline J gene. This chain uses TRBV19 with TRBJ2-3; 9 bases align to TRBD2. Germline CDR1 and CDR2: LNHDA and SQIVND (reference sequence). The CDR3 has 15 amino acids. V gave up 4 bases and J gave up 6 bases; unmatched junction bases: 8. The CDR3 DNA, read in part, is TGTGCCAGTAGTACTTTAGCGGGAGAACGGGATACG. It translates to CASSTLAGERDT. The entire CDR3 sequence reads CASSTLAGERDTQYF.

This clone has ten or more counts. The read falls 3 residues short of the CDR3 end, and the missing part is taken from the germline J gene. The V and J genes are TRBV19 and TRBJ2-2; 14 nucleotides line up with TRBD2. The junction had 12 bases not matched to a gene; V was cut back by 3 bases and J by 3 bases. The CDR3 length is 20 residues. Germline V lookup: CDR1 LNHDA, CDR2 SQIVND (reference sequence). CDR3: CASSIRAGTSGGLYTGELFF. The covered CDR3 bases are TGTGCCAGTAGTATTAGGGCCGGGACTAGCGGGGGATTGTACACCGGGGAG.

This clone was counted many times. The CDR3 goes on 3 residues after the read ends, and that part is filled in from the germline J gene. The V call is TRBV20-1, the J call TRBJ2-6; D might be TRBD1 or TRBD2, each matching 7 bases. V lost 1 base, J lost 1 base, and 14 bases lay in between. CDR3 length: 17 amino acids. CDR1 is DFQATT, CDR2 SNEGSKA, per germline (reference sequence). The CDR3 reads CSARGGEGASGANVLTF. Incomplete CDR3 DNA: TGCAGTGCTAGAGGAGGGGAGGGGGCGTCTGGGGCCAACGTC.

This clone was seen ten or more times. The sequence runs out 3 residues before the end of the CDR3; the remainder is reconstructed from the germline J gene. The chain employs TRBV6-2 or TRBV6-3 and TRBJ2-2; no firm D call. This CDR3 contains 13 residues. Germline V gene sequence: CDR1 MNHEY, CDR2 SVGEGT. Trimming left V 6 bases short and J 5 bases short, with 10 bases between. The sequenced CDR3 bases are TGTGCCAGCAGCCAAACCGGGACCGGGGAG. It codes for CASSQTGTGE. The full CDR3 is CASSQTGTGELFF.

This clone was seen repeatedly, ten times or more. The read ends 3 residues before the CDR3 terminus; that terminus is restored from the germline J gene. This chain joins TRBV12-5 and TRBJ1-3; 7 nucleotides line up with TRBD1. Losses at the gene ends were 6 bases for V and 0 bases for J; bases not matched to a gene: 14. The CDR3 sequence is 18 residues long. From germline, CDR1 is LGHNT and CDR2 FRNRAP. This CDR3 reads CASGISQGGIGSGNTIYF. The DNA read from the CDR3 is TGTGCTAGTGGCATATCGCAAGGGGGCATCGGCTCTGGAAACACC.

The table lists this clone with many counts. The sequence runs out 3 residues before the end of the CDR3; the remainder is reconstructed from the germline J gene. The chain carries TRBV12-3 or TRBV12-4 and TRBJ2-3; a weak D match, TRBD1 (5 bases). V lost 5 bases, J lost 0 bases, and 21 bases lay in between. The CDR3 is 18 amino acids. The CDR3 sequence: CASSPIAPGPTSTDTQYF. Incomplete CDR3 DNA: TGTGCCAGCAGTCCGATCGCCCCAGGGCCTACTAGCACAGATACG.

This clone appeared a few times. The CDR3 is CASSTGMDGQYF. Incomplete CDR3 DNA: TGTGCCAGCTCAACAGGAATGGATGGT. The J gene is TRBJ2-4, the V gene TRBV18; maybe TRBD1 (5 bases). The CDR3 end falls 3 residues outside the read, so it is completed with the germline J gene. Germline-derived CDR1 and CDR2 are KGHSH and LQKENI. The CDR3 totals 12 residues.

This clone was picked up many times. The DNA ends 3 residues before the CDR3 does, and the rest of the CDR3 is filled in from the germline J gene. The J gene is TRBJ2-7, the V gene TRBV4-2; D unclear. V shed 0 bases and J shed 5 bases, with 5 bases lying between them. Germline loops: CDR1 LGHNA, CDR2 YNFKEQ. The CDR3 is 12 residues long. CDR3 bases read: TGTGCCAGCAGCCAAGATATTAACGAG. Encoded protein: CASSQDINE. The CDR3 as a whole reads CASSQDINEQYF.

This clone was picked up many times. CDR3 sequence reads: CASSTTRSGANVLTF. The covered CDR3 bases are TGTGCCAGCTCAACCACTAGGTCTGGGGCCAACGTC. The genes are TRBV18 and TRBJ2-6; D possibly corresponds to TRBD2 (5 bases). The sequence runs out 3 residues before the end of the CDR3; the remainder is reconstructed from the germline J gene. Trimming shortened V by 5 bases and J by 1 base, and 9 bases separated the two germline ends. The CDR3 is 15 residues long. CDR1 and CDR2 from the germline V gene are KGHSH and LQKENI.

The table lists this clone with many counts. Sequencing ends 3 residues short of the CDR3 end; the germline J gene provides the rest. The chain uses TRBV11-3 and TRBJ2-7; TRBD1 might be the D (6 bases). Germline CDR1 reads SGHNT; CDR2 reads YENEEA. V was trimmed by 4 bases and J by 6 bases, leaving 19 bases between them. This CDR3 region has 15 residues. The CDR3 loop reads CASSSGRGGNSEQYF. The covered CDR3 bases are TGTGCCAGCAGCTCGGGCAGAGGGGGTAATAGCGAG. The variable domain in full, with the rest retrieved from reference TRBV11-3 and TRBJ2-7, is EAGVVQSPRYKIIEKKQPVAFWCNPISGHNTLYWYLQNLGQGPELLIRYENEEAVDDSQLPKDRFSAERLKGVDSTLKIQPAELGDSAVYLCASSSGRGGNSEQYFGPGTRLTVT.

In this sample, this clone turned up many times. The CDR3 end lies 3 residues beyond the end of the read and is filled in from the germline J gene. The chain employs TRBV11-2 and TRBJ2-7, with TRBD1 identical over 7 bases. CDR3 size: 15 residues. The germline V gene encodes CDR1 SGHAT and CDR2 FQNNGV. V lost 5 bases to trimming and J lost 3 bases; unmatched junction nucleotides: 10. The CDR3 reads CASSQKGQTDYEQYF. CDR3 DNA, as far as it was read: TGTGCCAGCAGCCAGAAGGGACAGACAGACTACGAG.

This clone was observed at least ten times. The read ends 3 residues early relative to the CDR3; the germline J gene fills the gap. This chain joins TRBV10-3 and TRBJ1-1; D is unresolved. Trimming pared 4 bases from V and 4 bases from J, leaving 13 bases between. Germline V gives CDR1 ENHRY, CDR2 SYGVKD. CDR3 length: 14 residues. CDR3 DNA, as far as it was read: TGTGCCATCAGTGGGGGTGACGCGGGCACTGAA. Translated, it gives CAISGGDAGTE. The entire CDR3 sequence reads CAISGGDAGTEAFF.

The sample holds many counts of this clone. The read ends 3 residues shy of where the CDR3 ends; the end is completed using the germline J gene. The V and J genes are TRBV19 and TRBJ2-5, with TRBD1 matching over 10 bases. With 5 bases clipped from V and 3 bases from J, the junction kept 9 bases outside the gene matches. The CDR3 covers 16 residues. Germline V lookup: CDR1 LNHDA, CDR2 SQIVND (reference sequence). CDR3 sequence reads: CASSLPSGTGEETQYF. The part of the CDR3 DNA that was read is TGTGCCAGTAGTTTACCCTCGGGGACAGGGGAAGAGACC.

This clone was counted ten times or more. The CDR3 goes on 3 residues after the read ends, and that part is filled in from the germline J gene. The chain has TRBV7-9 and TRBJ2-6; D call uncertain. Trimming removed 11 bases from V and 1 base from J, with 12 bases in between. Germline V gene data show CDR1 as SEHNR and CDR2 as FQNEAQ (reference sequence). The CDR3 consists of 14 residues. The covered CDR3 bases are TGTGCCCGCTCCAGTTTATCTGGGGCCAACGTC. It is translated as CARSSLSGANV. The entire CDR3 protein is CARSSLSGANVLTF. Based on the CDR3 plus reference TRBV7-9 and TRBJ2-6, the full variable domain is DTGVSQNPRHKITKRGQNVTFRCDPISEHNRLYWYRQTLGQGPEFLTYFQNEAQLEKSRLLSDRFSAERPKGSFSTLEIQRTEQGDSAMYLCARSSLSGANVLTFGAGSRLTVL.

This clone was picked up many times. The CDR3 is cut off 3 residues early in the read; its end comes from the germline J gene. The chain uses TRBV7-2 and TRBJ2-3; 7 bases are shared with TRBD2. CDR1 is SGHTA, CDR2 FQGNSA, per germline. J gave up 0 bases and V 1 base, and 1 base lay outside the gene matches. This CDR3 contains 15 residues. The CDR3 reads CASSLGLASTDTQYF. The sequenced CDR3 bases are TGTGCCAGCAGCTTAGGACTAGCTAGCACAGATACG.

Only a few counts were recorded for this clone. The read halts 3 residues ahead of the CDR3 end, with the missing end drawn from the germline J gene. This chain joins TRBV13 and TRBJ2-1; a possible D gene is TRBD2 (6 bases). There are 17 residues in the CDR3. Trimming pared 3 bases from V and 5 bases from J, leaving 20 bases between. Germline V gene data show CDR1 as PRHDT and CDR2 as FYEKMQ (reference sequence). Incomplete CDR3 DNA: TGTGCCAGCAGCTTTTACTCGGGGGAGGAAAGACACAATGAG. Residues: CASSFYSGEERHNE. The entire CDR3 sequence reads CASSFYSGEERHNEQFF.

This clone has ten or more counts. The read ends 3 residues shy of where the CDR3 ends; the end is completed using the germline J gene. The chain is built from TRBV19 and TRBJ2-5; TRBD2 agrees at 9 bases. This CDR3 spans 15 amino acids. Germline V gene sequence: CDR1 LNHDA, CDR2 SQIVND (reference sequence). Germline trimming cut 5 bases from V and 2 bases from J; bases unmatched to any gene: 6. The CDR3 region is CASSRLAGPQETQYF. The sequenced part of the CDR3 DNA is TGTGCCAGTAGTCGGCTAGCGGGACCACAAGAGACC.

In this sample, this clone turned up many times. The read falls 3 residues short of the CDR3 end, and the missing part is taken from the germline J gene. This chain links TRBV7-7 with TRBJ2-1; 12 bases line up with TRBD2. The germline V gene encodes CDR1 SSHAT and CDR2 FNYEAQ (reference sequence). CDR3 length equals 16 residues. Germline trimming cut 5 bases from V and 6 bases from J; bases unmatched to any gene: 8. Here the CDR3 reads CASSRGLAGSGNEQFF. CDR3 bases read: TGTGCCAGCAGCCGGGGACTAGCGGGTTCCGGCAATGAG.

This clone was seen at least ten times. The DNA ends 3 residues before the CDR3 does, and the rest of the CDR3 is filled in from the germline J gene. The chain carries TRBV10-3 and TRBJ1-3; D call uncertain. Germline values: CDR1 ENHRY, CDR2 SYGVKD. The CDR3 covers 13 residues. V was pared by 5 bases and J by 2 bases, with 7 bases between. The CDR3 DNA, read in part, is TGTGCCATCAGTCGGGGAGCTGGAAACACC. It translates to CAISRGAGNT. In full, the CDR3 is CAISRGAGNTIYF.

This clone came up many times. The observed sequence ends 3 residues before the CDR3 terminus, with the missing tail filled in from the germline J gene. Other DNA sequences of this sample code for an identical CDR3. The V call is TRBV6-1, the J call TRBJ2-7, with TRBD1 as a possible D gene (6 bases). Germline V gene sequence: CDR1 MNHNS, CDR2 SASEGT. V dropped 4 bases and J dropped 2 bases, with 12 bases sitting between them. The CDR3 totals 14 residues. Partial CDR3 DNA: TGTGCCAGCAGTGGGACAGAGACACCCTACGAG. Protein product: CASSGTETPYE. The complete CDR3 protein is CASSGTETPYEQYF.

The sample holds many counts of this clone. With the read ending 3 residues before the CDR3 end, the germline J gene is used to fill in that end. The chain carries TRBV20-1 and TRBJ2-7; D is possibly TRBD2 (6 bases). The V gene lost 2 bases and the J gene lost 3 bases, with 8 bases spanning the gap. Per germline, CDR1 DFQATT and CDR2 SNEGSKA (reference sequence). CDR3 size: 12 residues. CDR3 protein: CSARFGGYEQYF. Incomplete CDR3 DNA: TGCAGTGCTAGATTCGGGGGCTACGAG.

Ten or more counts support this clone. The sequence runs out 3 residues before the end of the CDR3; the remainder is reconstructed from the germline J gene. This chain joins TRBV30 and TRBJ2-2; 9 bases are shared with TRBD1. This CDR3 is built from 15 residues. The V and J ends lost 2 bases and 6 bases, in that order; junction bases with no gene match: 7. The germline V gene encodes CDR1 GTSNPN and CDR2 SVGIG (reference sequence). CDR3 protein: CAWSSGTGLSGELFF. The part of the CDR3 DNA that was read is TGTGCCTGGAGTTCCGGGACAGGGTTATCCGGGGAG. The full variable domain, in which reference TRBV30 and TRBJ2-2 provide the parts outside the CDR3, is SQTIHQWPATLVQPVGSPLSLECTVEGTSNPNLYWYRQAAGRGLQLLFYSVGIGQISSEVPQNLSASRPQDRQFILSSKKLLLSDSGFYLCAWSSGTGLSGELFFGEGSRLTVL.

This clone was counted at least ten times. The read is 3 residues too short to cover the CDR3 end, so that end is filled in from the germline J gene. The V and J genes are TRBV7-9 and TRBJ1-1; 8 bases agree with TRBD1. Germline CDR1 is SEHNR and CDR2 is FQNEAQ (reference sequence). This CDR3 spans 15 amino acids. The V and J ends lost 3 bases and 6 bases, in that order; junction bases with no gene match: 9. The sequenced CDR3 bases are TGTGCCAGCAGCTTTGGGGACAGGTGGGGCGCTGAA. It encodes CASSFGDRWGAE. The entire CDR3 is CASSFGDRWGAEAFF.

This clone was observed at least ten times. The sequenced fragment ends 3 residues before the CDR3 boundary, so the rest is inferred from the germline J gene. The J gene is TRBJ2-3, the V gene TRBV11-2; D is perhaps TRBD1 (5 bases). Trimming took off 0 bases at V and 4 bases at J, with 8 bases between the two ends. Looked up from germline, CDR1 is SGHAT and CDR2 is FQNNGV. The CDR3 has 14 residues. CDR3 loop: CASSLDTGADTQYF. CDR3 bases read: TGTGCCAGCAGCTTAGACACAGGAGCAGATACG.

This clone was counted between two and nine times. A read error may be the cause here, since a much bigger clone is one base away. The CDR3 end falls 3 residues outside the read, so it is completed with the germline J gene. The rearrangement links TRBV7-3 to TRBJ2-1; 13 positions match TRBD2. CDR1 is SGHTA and CDR2 is FQGTGA in the germline V gene. The CDR3 covers 14 residues. The CDR3: CSSSWTSGGNEQFF. The CDR3 bases that were read are TGTTCCAGCAGCTGGACTAGCGGGGGCAATGAG. Full variable domain (missing parts from reference TRBV7-3 and TRBJ2-1): GAGVSQTPSNKVTEKGKYVELRCDPISGHTALYWYRQSLGQGPEFLIYFQGTGAADDSGLPNDRFFAVRPEGSVSTLKIQRTERGDSAVYLCSSSWTSGGNEQFFGPGTRLTVL.

A word on this clone: The read terminates 3 residues before the CDR3 end, so the remaining end is supplied by the germline J gene. The gene calls are TRBV7-8 and TRBJ2-2; tentative D call: TRBD1 (5 bases). Germline CDR1 is SGHVS and CDR2 is FQNEAQ. The CDR3 spans 13 residues. Incomplete CDR3 DNA: TGTGCCAGCAGACAAGGGGCGGATTCACCG. It translates to CASRQGADSP. The whole CDR3 protein is CASRQGADSPLFF.

This clone was recorded many times. The read stops 3 residues short of the end of the CDR3; the missing end is completed from the germline J gene. The rearrangement joins TRBV7-8 to TRBJ1-1; 10 bases map to TRBD1. The V and J ends lost 5 bases and 5 bases, in that order; junction bases with no gene match: 2. Germline lookup yields CDR1 SGHVS and CDR2 FQNEAQ. The CDR3 contains 13 residues. The DNA read from the CDR3 is TGTGCCAGCAGCAGGACAGGGGGGACTGAA. This translates into CASSRTGGTE. The complete CDR3 protein is CASSRTGGTEAFF. Variable domain in full (rest from reference TRBV7-8 and TRBJ1-1): GAGVSQSPRYKVAKRGQDVALRCDPISGHVSLFWYQQALGQGPEFLTYFQNEAQLDKSGLPSDRFFAERPEGSVSTLKIQRTQQEDSAVYLCASSRTGGTEAFFGQGTRLTVV.

This clone came up many times. CDR3 sequence reads: CASSPGLGTTNEKLFF. CDR3 bases read: TGTGCCAGTAGTCCGGGACTAGGGACAACTAATGAAAAA. The chain has TRBV19 and TRBJ1-4, with a tentative D call TRBD1 (5 bases). The read terminates 3 residues before the CDR3 end, so the remaining end is supplied by the germline J gene. Looked up from germline, CDR1 is LNHDA and CDR2 is SQIVND (reference sequence). Trimming stripped 5 bases from V and 0 bases from J, with 13 bases between. CDR3 length: 16 amino acids.